Shown below are 17 T cell receptor beta chains from a single sample sequenced in a study of blood T cell repertoires in COVID-19. Data came from immunoSEQ multiplex PCR; TCRdb stores just in-frame clones and leaves some out. This sample has 200,000 or so clones, with 86% found just once. Material: peripheral blood. The source is a man aged 50 to 59 with acute or convalescent COVID-19.

The chain has TRBV27 and TRBJ1-2; 11 bases are a match to TRBD1. In germline, CDR1 is MNHEY, CDR2 SMNVEV (reference sequence). V lost 7 bases, J lost 7 bases, and 5 bases stayed unmatched. The CDR3 totals 13 residues. Here the CDR3 DNA reads TGTGCCAGCACTGGACAGGGGGCGAGTGGCTACACCTTC. This gives the protein CASTGQGASGYTF.

The chain carries TRBV11-2 and TRBJ1-1, with D hard to call. Trimming cost V 5 bases and J 6 bases, with 10 bases left between them. CDR3 length: 12 amino acids. Germline V gene lookup returns CDR1 SGHAT and CDR2 FQNNGV. The CDR3 sequence is CASSHSFPEAFF. CDR3 sequence (DNA): TGTGCCAGCAGCCATTCATTCCCTGAAGCTTTCTTT.

The chain carries TRBV7-2 and TRBJ1-2; the D gene is possibly TRBD1 (6 bases). The CDR3 has 17 residues. Trimming left V 1 base short and J 1 base short, with 16 bases between. The germline V gene has CDR1 SGHTA and CDR2 FQGNSA. The CDR3 loop reads CASSLEVWTASNYGYTF. DNA for the CDR3: TGTGCCAGCAGCTTAGAGGTTTGGACAGCGAGTAACTATGGCTACACCTTC.

The count of this clone is one. The genes are TRBV6-1 and TRBJ1-3; D is perhaps TRBD1 (6 bases). Germline CDR1 MNHNS, CDR2 SASEGT. There are 14 residues in the CDR3. Trimming stripped 4 bases from V and 2 bases from J, with 9 bases between. The CDR3 nucleotides are TGTGCCAGCAGTGCCCCAGGGGCTGGAAACACCATATATTTT. Translated, it gives CASSAPGAGNTIYF.

The chain is built from TRBV30 and TRBJ1-2; the D is unclear. The V and J ends lost 8 bases and 1 base respectively, with 20 bases between them. The CDR3 loop spans 15 amino acids. Germline CDR1 reads GTSNPN; CDR2 reads SVGIG (reference sequence). The CDR3 nucleotides read TGTGCCCGCAGCCCCGGGATTCGGCTTAACTATGGCTACACCTTC. Translating gives CARSPGIRLNYGYTF.

The chain combines TRBV5-1 with TRBJ1-6; D remains unclear. Germline CDR1 SGHRS, CDR2 YFSETQ. This CDR3 is 14 amino acids long. Trimming removed 2 bases from V and 7 bases from J, with 10 bases in between. The CDR3 DNA follows: TGCGCCAGCAGCTTCGACCAGGCGAATTCACCCCTCCACTTT. It codes for CASSFDQANSPLHF. Variable domain in full (rest from reference TRBV5-1 and TRBJ1-6): KAGVTQTPRYLIKTRGQQVTLSCSPISGHRSVSWYQQTPGQGLQFLFEYFSETQRNKGNFPGRFSGRQFSNSRSEMNVSTLELGDSALYLCASSFDQANSPLHFGNGTRLTVT.

The chain joins TRBV27 to TRBJ1-3, with D hard to call. This CDR3 comprises 18 residues. Per the germline V gene, CDR1 is MNHEY and CDR2 is SMNVEV (reference sequence). V was cut by 2 bases and J by 0 bases, with 17 bases left in between. The CDR3 is CASSLMGSGSLSGNTIYF. DNA of the CDR3: TGTGCCAGCAGTTTAATGGGCAGTGGTTCCCTCTCTGGAAACACCATATATTTT.

The chain is built from TRBV2 and TRBJ2-2; no firm D call. The V gene lost 1 base and the J gene lost 2 bases, with 8 bases spanning the gap. The CDR3 contains 15 residues. Germline lookup yields CDR1 SNHLY and CDR2 FYNNEI. The CDR3 loop reads CASSEESGNTGELFF. For the CDR3, the DNA is TGTGCCAGCAGTGAAGAGTCAGGAAACACCGGGGAGCTGTTTTTT.

This sequence joins TRBV18 and TRBJ1-4; 7 bases are shared with TRBD1. The CDR3 length is 17 residues. From germline, CDR1 is KGHSH and CDR2 LQKENI. Germline trimming cut 3 bases from V and 6 bases from J; bases unmatched to any gene: 13. The CDR3 loop reads CASSPGSRGSSYEKLFF. CDR3 sequence (DNA): TGTGCCAGCTCACCGGGTAGCAGGGGGTCGAGCTATGAAAAACTGTTTTTT.

The chain joins TRBV9 to TRBJ1-1; 9 nucleotides match TRBD1. Germline V gives CDR1 SGDLS, CDR2 YYNGEE. This CDR3 is built from 15 residues. After removal of 4 bases from V and 2 bases from J, the junction contained 6 bases not matched to a gene. DNA for the CDR3: TGTGCCAGCAGCAAAAGACAGGGGGGTAACACTGAAGCTTTCTTT. Translated, it gives CASSKRQGGNTEAFF.

This sequence joins TRBV10-3 and TRBJ2-5; tentative D call: TRBD2 (5 bases). There are 13 residues in the CDR3. V was trimmed by 8 bases and J by 6 bases, leaving 16 bases between them. The germline V gene has CDR1 ENHRY and CDR2 SYGVKD. DNA of the CDR3: TGTGCCATCTCCAACGACGGGGTAAAGACCCAGTACTTC. It translates to CAISNDGVKTQYF.

V is TRBV9 and J is TRBJ2-5, with 11 bases lining up with TRBD1. Germline CDR1 is SGDLS and CDR2 is YYNGEE. This CDR3 has 17 residues. Trimming at V came to 4 bases and at J to 4 bases, leaving 12 bases not matched to a gene. This CDR3 is CASSPRDRGLVGETQYF. The DNA for the CDR3 is TGTGCCAGCAGCCCCCGGGACAGGGGGTTAGTAGGAGAGACCCAGTACTTC.

V is TRBV9 and J is TRBJ1-1, with D hard to call. In germline, CDR1 is SGDLS, CDR2 YYNGEE. Trimming took 0 bases from V and 3 from J, leaving 6 bases between them. This CDR3 region has 13 residues. Here the CDR3 DNA reads TGTGCCAGCAGCGTAGTGGCAGACACTGAAGCTTTCTTT. Its protein is CASSVVADTEAFF.

CDR3 DNA sequence: TGTGCCAGTAGCGGGGGGCCCCTGCTGAACACTGAAGCTTTCTTT. It is translated as CASSGGPLLNTEAFF. The chain joins TRBV19 to TRBJ1-1; TRBD1 is a possible D gene (6 bases). This CDR3 has 15 residues. V was trimmed by 6 bases and J by 0 bases, leaving 14 bases between them. Germline values: CDR1 LNHDA, CDR2 SQIVND (reference sequence).

This chain links TRBV2 with TRBJ2-7, with 13 bases identical to TRBD2. Germline CDR1 SNHLY, CDR2 FYNNEI. The V segment lost 3 bases and the J segment 3 bases; nucleotides outside the gene matches: 2. The CDR3 has 15 residues. The CDR3 spells CASSDGLAGDYEQYF. CDR3 nucleotide sequence: TGTGCCAGCAGTGATGGACTAGCGGGGGACTACGAGCAGTACTTC.

The chain links TRBV27 to TRBJ2-7; D might be TRBD1 (6 bases). CDR1 is MNHEY, CDR2 SMNVEV, per germline (reference sequence). V was trimmed by 5 bases and J by 0 bases, leaving 14 bases between them. The CDR3 sequence is 15 residues long. CDR3 in DNA: TGTGCCAGCAGTACCAGACAGGAATTCTCCTACGAGCAGTACTTC. Amino acid sequence: CASSTRQEFSYEQYF.

This clone was seen ten or more times. For the CDR3, the DNA is TGCGCCAGCAGCCAAGATGGCAGGGGGCTCGGACCCCTCCACTTT. Residues: CASSQDGRGLGPLHF. This chain joins TRBV4-1 and TRBJ1-6; 8 bases map to TRBD1. J gave up 12 bases and V 0 bases, and 7 bases lay outside the gene matches. CDR3 length: 15 residues. Germline lookup yields CDR1 MGHRA and CDR2 YSYEKL.